This T cell receptor (beta chain) was captured in a study of blood T cell repertoires in COVID-19. Whole-study context: Nucleic acid was either cDNA or gDNA, and it came from T cells, B-cell-depleted T cells, or PBMCs.

Original processing methods: Cell counts per sample came from amplifying reference gene primers. Sequencing was performed with immunoSEQ multiplex PCR; in TCRdb, only in-frame clones are kept and a portion is missing. D and trimming were read from the DNA, whereas the V and J calls and clone size are those reported in that table. The data contain about 140,000 clones, over 70% of them singletons. The source of this sequence is a man in his fifties or sixties with active or convalescent COVID-19. Sequences were obtained from peripheral blood.

The CDR3 reads CASSPYPERRYTF. CDR3 sequence (DNA): TGTGCCAGCAGCCCCTACCCGGAGAGGCGCTACACCTTC. The chain recombines TRBV16 with TRBJ1-2; D is ambiguous. The CDR3 has 13 amino acids. V lost 4 bases and J 9 bases, leaving 15 bases between the germline ends. Germline V gene lookup returns CDR1 KGHSY and CDR2 FQNENV.